This is a list of T cell receptor beta chains from one sample in a study of cytomegalovirus exposure and HLA in healthy donors. Here immunoSEQ multiplex PCR was the method, and the copy in TCRdb shows in-frame clones only, minus some. The data show about 170,000 clones, around 84% seen once. The sequenced sample consisted of PBMCs. The receptors derive from a boy aged 2 to 9 in good health and CMV-seronegative. The conserved cysteine and the conserved F or W are not part of the CDR3 here. A row's size may be missing; if present it is once, few, many or a size class.

>-|TRBJ2-1|11|TRBV5-6
ASGTGQSDEQF
>-|TRBJ1-3|10|TRBV5-1
ASSLLGNTIY
>-|TRBJ2-6|15|TRBV19
ASSPRAADSGANVLT
>once|TRBJ2-1|12|TRBV11-2
ASSLRVWFNEQF
>few|-|13|TRBV19
ASSKGQGLSYEQY
>-|TRBJ2-3|9|TRBV7-8
ASSFQDAQY
>-|TRBJ1-5|13|TRBV6-1
ASSALDTEYQPQH
>-|TRBJ1-3|12|TRBV7-9
ASRGPSSGNTIY
>-|TRBJ1-4|12|TRBV9
ASSVGQGNEKLF
>-|TRBJ2-1|13|TRBV19
ASSIGAGVRNEQF
>-|TRBJ1-2|12|TRBV6-4
ASSEGTGSGGYT
>few|TRBJ1-1|12|TRBV29-1
SAALPGQGAEAF
>-|TRBJ1-1|13|TRBV6-5
ASSYGVNRGTEAF
>-|TRBJ2-1|12|TRBV19
ASSVQLGYNEQF
>few|TRBJ1-1|13|TRBV6-1
ASSDRDRVNTEAF
>-|TRBJ2-5|13|TRBV7-3
ASSRTPGNQETQY
>-|TRBJ1-2|11|TRBV7-2
ASSLTRGDGYT
>-|TRBJ2-3|11|TRBV28
ASSFRGTDTQY
>-|TRBJ2-5|12|TRBV28
ASSLGTVQETQY
>-|TRBJ1-2|13|TRBV11-2
ASSLGATRGYGYT
>-|TRBJ2-2|13|TRBV27
ASSVGQGGTGELF
>-|TRBJ2-7|13|TRBV7-2
ASSLIGLTRYEQY
>-|TRBJ2-6|15|TRBV27
ASRYRDRLSGANVLT
>-|TRBJ2-2|14|TRBV5-1
ASPYLGTGPTGELF
>-|TRBJ1-5|11|TRBV6-1
ASKRNSNQPQH
>-|TRBJ1-5|12|TRBV4-1
ASSQETGYQPQH
>-|TRBJ1-2|11|TRBV6-5
ASSKDRDYGYT
>-|TRBJ2-7|12|TRBV13
ASSGAGDSYEQY
>-|TRBJ2-1|14|TRBV11-3
ASSRRGGSRDYEQF
>-|TRBJ2-5|15|TRBV7-9
ASSPGKTGGRGETQY
>once|TRBJ2-1|13|TRBV7-3
ASSRTGEPYNEQF
>-|TRBJ2-7|14|TRBV7-2
ASSLLGSALSYEQY
>-|TRBJ2-3|15|TRBV28
ASSERGGLGSTDTQY
>-|TRBJ1-1|14|TRBV5-1
ASSLLRASTNTEAF
>-|TRBJ2-1|13|TRBV6-1
ASSARDRGLSEQF
>-|TRBJ1-5|14|TRBV7-9
SSSFGQGASNQPQH
>-|TRBJ2-5|11|TRBV19
ASSWTRRETQY
>-|TRBJ2-1|14|TRBV6-5
ASSLYPDYTYNEQF
>-|TRBJ2-7|11|TRBV6-6
ASSRLAGGEQY
>-|-|14|TRBV28
ASSSGQGASSYEQY
>once|TRBJ1-5|12|TRBV19
ASTRGAGNQPQH
>-|TRBJ1-3|13|TRBV30
AWSPNRGPRNTIY
>-|TRBJ2-1|11|TRBV6-1
ASRGTGLHEQF
>-|TRBJ1-6|14|TRBV6-5
ASSSTRQGAYSPLH
>once|TRBJ2-5|11|TRBV6-4
ASSSRGGETQY
>-|TRBJ1-4|14|TRBV4-1
ASSPSGLSTNEKLF
>-|TRBJ2-3|12|TRBV10-1
ASSPGQGGDTQY
>-|TRBJ2-7|13|TRBV5-6
ASSLASGVLSEQY
>once|TRBJ2-3|11|TRBV10-1
ASSESGVDTQY
>-|TRBJ2-1|17|TRBV5-1
ASSLWTSGGSNPYNEQF
>-|TRBJ2-2|18|TRBV7-7
ASSLKGTGRSSGTTGELF
>-|TRBJ2-3|13|TRBV11-2
ASSLGLANTDTQY
>-|TRBJ2-5|14|TRBV7-9
ASSSGLAGGPETQY
>-|TRBJ2-3|14|TRBV5-4
ASSSGTSGATDTQY
>-|TRBJ1-3|11|TRBV19
ASRLTGTSAIY
>-|TRBJ1-4|12|TRBV7-9
ASSLSHAGPKLF
>-|TRBJ2-5|11|TRBV10-3
AISTGTAETQY